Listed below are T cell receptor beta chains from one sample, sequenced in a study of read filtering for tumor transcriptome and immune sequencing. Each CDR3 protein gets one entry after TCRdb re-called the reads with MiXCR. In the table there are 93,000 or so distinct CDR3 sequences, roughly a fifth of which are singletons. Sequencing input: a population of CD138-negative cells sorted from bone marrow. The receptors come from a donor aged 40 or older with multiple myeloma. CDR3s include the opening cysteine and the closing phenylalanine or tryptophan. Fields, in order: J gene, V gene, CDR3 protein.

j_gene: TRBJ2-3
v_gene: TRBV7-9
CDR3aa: CASSLAHGDTQYF

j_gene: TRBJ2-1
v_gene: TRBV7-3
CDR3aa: CASSLGLPNEQFF

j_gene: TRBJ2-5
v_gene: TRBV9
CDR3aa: CASSTSGSDIETQYF

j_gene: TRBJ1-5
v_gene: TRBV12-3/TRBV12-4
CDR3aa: CASSEQGVGNQPQHF

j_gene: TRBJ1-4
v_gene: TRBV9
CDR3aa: CASSVAGAPGEKLFF

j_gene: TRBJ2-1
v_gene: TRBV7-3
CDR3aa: CASSLSGGGEQFF

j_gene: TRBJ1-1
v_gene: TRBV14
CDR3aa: CASSRQGFTEAFF

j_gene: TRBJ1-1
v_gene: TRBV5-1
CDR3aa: CASSLQTSTGSGTEAFF

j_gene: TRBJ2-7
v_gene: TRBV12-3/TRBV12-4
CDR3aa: CASSSGTVYEQYF

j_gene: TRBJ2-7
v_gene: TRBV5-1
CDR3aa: CASSPASQGGGEQCF

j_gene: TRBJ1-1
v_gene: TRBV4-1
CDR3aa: CASRRTLDTEAFF

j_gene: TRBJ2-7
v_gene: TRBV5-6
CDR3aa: CASSLGGLRGEQYF

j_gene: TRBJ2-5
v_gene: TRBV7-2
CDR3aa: CASSLEGEAPRETQYF

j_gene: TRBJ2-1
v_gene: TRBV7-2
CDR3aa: CASSADAYNEQFF

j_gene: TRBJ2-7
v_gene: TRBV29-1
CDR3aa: CSVFGGGLDGPYEQYF

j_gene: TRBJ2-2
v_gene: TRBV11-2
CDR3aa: CATPTGAGELFF

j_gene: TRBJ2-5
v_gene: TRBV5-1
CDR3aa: CASSLVAGAGETQYF

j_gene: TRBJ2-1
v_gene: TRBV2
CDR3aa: CASAGTGSHEQFF

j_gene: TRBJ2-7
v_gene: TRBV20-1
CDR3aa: CSARTDFCEQYF

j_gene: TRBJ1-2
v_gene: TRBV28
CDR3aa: CASREPGLYTNYGYTF

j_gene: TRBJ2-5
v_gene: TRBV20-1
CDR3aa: CSAIVWGGSFGETQYF

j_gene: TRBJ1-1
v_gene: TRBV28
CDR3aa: CASSLTGAWTEAFF

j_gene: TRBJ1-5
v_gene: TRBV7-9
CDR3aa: CASTNLPIEETPQHF

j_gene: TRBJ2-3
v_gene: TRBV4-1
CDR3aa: CASSQGVGLYADTQYF

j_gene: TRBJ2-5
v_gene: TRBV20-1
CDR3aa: CSASFQGAETQCF

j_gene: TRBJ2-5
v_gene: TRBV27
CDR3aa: CASSHRGVETQYF

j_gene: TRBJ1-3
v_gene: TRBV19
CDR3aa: CASRTPGTGGNTIYF

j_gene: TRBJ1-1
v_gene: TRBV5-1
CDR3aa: CASSFRTGGDTEAFF

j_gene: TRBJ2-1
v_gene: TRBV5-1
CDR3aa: CASSLGQVYGYEQFF

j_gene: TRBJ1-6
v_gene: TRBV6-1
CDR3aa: CASEGRSYNSPLHF

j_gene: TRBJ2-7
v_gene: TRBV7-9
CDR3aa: CASSLGGAGTGMNEQYF

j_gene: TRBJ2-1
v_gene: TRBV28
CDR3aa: CASRTIGQGNNEQFF

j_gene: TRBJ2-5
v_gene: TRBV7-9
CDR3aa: CASSLDLGGRGTQYF

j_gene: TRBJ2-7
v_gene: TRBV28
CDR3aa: CASRPRDTEYEQYF

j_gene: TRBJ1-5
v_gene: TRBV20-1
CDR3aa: CSAPSRAPNQPQHF

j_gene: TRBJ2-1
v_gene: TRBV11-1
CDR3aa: CASSRPRSRGNEQFF

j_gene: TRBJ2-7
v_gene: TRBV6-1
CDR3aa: CASSYSHEQYF

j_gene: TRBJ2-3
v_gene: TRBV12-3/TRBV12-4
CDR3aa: CASRYRVGTDTQYF

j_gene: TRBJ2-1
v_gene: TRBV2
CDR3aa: CASRGVGRNEQFF

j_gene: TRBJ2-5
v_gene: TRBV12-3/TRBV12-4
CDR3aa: CASSFGQGYQETQYF

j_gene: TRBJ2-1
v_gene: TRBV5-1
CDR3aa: CASSLLAGGNNEQFF

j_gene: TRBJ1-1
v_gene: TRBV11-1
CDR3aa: CAVEGVRNTEAFF

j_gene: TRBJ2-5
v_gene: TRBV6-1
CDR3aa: CASSPTGTGKQTQYF

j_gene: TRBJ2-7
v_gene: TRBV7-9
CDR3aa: CASSPRGADRSYEQYF

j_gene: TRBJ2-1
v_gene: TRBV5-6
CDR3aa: CASSSGLDNEQFF

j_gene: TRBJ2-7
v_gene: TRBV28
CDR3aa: CASSPRGGARGQYF

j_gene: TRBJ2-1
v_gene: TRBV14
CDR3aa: CASSPFQGRSYNEQFF

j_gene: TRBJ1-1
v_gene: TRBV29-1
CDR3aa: CSVRRGAEAFF

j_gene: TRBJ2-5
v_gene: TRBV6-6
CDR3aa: CASSCSRTSETQYF

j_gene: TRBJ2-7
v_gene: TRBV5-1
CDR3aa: CASSLRTGGEQYF

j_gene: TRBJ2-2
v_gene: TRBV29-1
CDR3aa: CSVEDPVGTNTGELFF

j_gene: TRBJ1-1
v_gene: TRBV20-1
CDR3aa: CSGRGRTNTEAFF

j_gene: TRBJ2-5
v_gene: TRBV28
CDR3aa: CASSILAAETQYF

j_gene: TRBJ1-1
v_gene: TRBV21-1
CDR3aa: CASSLQYMNTEAFF

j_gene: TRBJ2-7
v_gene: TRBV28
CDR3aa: CASRLRDRGTIGQYF

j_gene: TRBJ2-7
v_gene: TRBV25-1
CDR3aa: CASSESFSYEQYF

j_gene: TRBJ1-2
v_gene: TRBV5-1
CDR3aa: CASSPEVPVRGGYTF

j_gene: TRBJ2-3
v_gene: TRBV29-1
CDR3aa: CGLTRGWDTDTQYF

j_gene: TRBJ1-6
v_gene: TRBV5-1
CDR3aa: CASSLARQGLNSPLHF